Shown below are 30 T cell receptor beta chains from a single sample sequenced in a study of blood T cells in healthy people across ages. Sample-barcoded 5' priming and a J-beta primer mix drove a second PCR of 7 to 11 cycles. From the 5' RACE reads, TCRdb called clonotypes with MiXCR, one entry per CDR3 protein. The sample contains about 1.6 million distinct CDR3 sequences, 34% of which appear only once. Sequencing was carried out using blood. The receptor source for this set is a woman in her twenties or thirties in good health.

The chain combines TRBV13 with TRBJ1-1; D might be TRBD1 (6 bases). V lost 5 bases and J 5 bases, leaving 18 bases between the germline ends. Germline CDR1 is PRHDT and CDR2 is FYEKMQ (reference sequence). The CDR3 extends over 15 amino acids. CDR3 DNA sequence: TGTGCCAGCAGCGAGAGGGACATGGGGGAAACTGAAGCTTTCTTT. This sequence encodes CASSERDMGETEAFF. The full variable domain, rest sourced from reference TRBV13 and TRBJ1-1, is AAGVIQSPRHLIKEKRETATLKCYPIPRHDTVYWYQQGPGQDPQFLISFYEKMQSDKGSIPDRFSAQQFSDYHSELNMSSLELGDSALYFCASSERDMGETEAFFGQGTRLTVV.

V is TRBV6-5 and J is TRBJ2-5; unclear D gene. The CDR3 extends over 14 amino acids. Germline V CDR1 and CDR2: MNHEY, SVGAGI. V lost 2 bases, J lost 5 bases, and 12 bases lay in between. DNA for the CDR3: TGTGCCAGCAGTTACACCTCACGTGGGGAGACCCAGTACTTC. Translation gives CASSYTSRGETQYF.

This clonotype was seen only once. This may stem from a read error, because a much larger clone lies one nucleotide away. This chain links TRBV7-9 with TRBJ2-3, with no clear D. Trimming took off 3 bases at V and 0 bases at J, with 13 bases between the two ends. The CDR3 has 16 amino acids. From germline, CDR1 is SEHNR and CDR2 FQNEAQ (reference sequence). This CDR3 reads CASSFLESLSTDTQYF. CDR3 nucleotide sequence: TGTGCCAGCAGCTTCCTAGAATCCTTGAGCACAGATACGCAGTATTTT.

The rearrangement links TRBV29-1 to TRBJ1-1; D not resolved. CDR3 size: 13 residues. The germline V gene encodes CDR1 SQVTM and CDR2 ANQGSEA. Trimming left V 8 bases short and J 4 bases short, with 17 bases between. In nucleotides, the CDR3 is TGCAGCTTCCGGCGGGTTTCGGTCACTGAAGCTTTCTTT. It codes for CSFRRVSVTEAFF.

This clonotype was counted between two and nine times. The genes are TRBV4-2 and TRBJ2-5; TRBD2 aligns across 10 bases. Looked up from germline, CDR1 is LGHNA and CDR2 is YNFKEQ. The CDR3 is 17 amino acids. J gave up 6 bases and V 0 bases, and 10 bases lay outside the gene matches. In DNA form, the CDR3 reads TGTGCCAGCAGCCAAGATCCAACAGCGGGGGGGCTCAAGACCCAGTACTTC. Protein product: CASSQDPTAGGLKTQYF.

The V and J genes are TRBV20-1 and TRBJ2-1; 9 nucleotides match TRBD2. The CDR3 is 16 amino acids. Germline loops: CDR1 DFQATT, CDR2 SNEGSKA (reference sequence). J was trimmed by 2 bases and V by 7 bases; bases with no gene match: 12. CDR3 nucleotides: TGCAGTGTTCGTAGCGGGGGCGCCTCTGCCTACAATGAGCAGTTCTTC. The encoded protein is CSVRSGGASAYNEQFF.

The chain uses TRBV20-1 and TRBJ1-1; D may be TRBD1 (5 bases). CDR3 size: 11 residues. CDR1 DFQATT and CDR2 SNEGSKA come from the germline V gene (reference sequence). The ends were cut back, 3 bases at V and 7 bases at J, with 9 bases in the middle. CDR3 DNA sequence: TGCAGTGCTAGTGACAGTATTGAAGCTTTCTTT. Amino acids: CSASDSIEAFF.

This clonotype was found a few times. A much larger clone is a single base away; this may be a read error. The chain is built from TRBV3-1 and TRBJ1-4; D call uncertain. The V gene's germline CDR1 is LGHDT and CDR2 YNNKEL (reference sequence). The CDR3 extends over 14 amino acids. The CDR3 coding sequence is TGTGCCAGCAGCCAAGGCGGACCACCTGGAAAACGGTTTTTT. Residues: CASSQGGPPGKRFF. The full variable domain, completed using reference TRBV3-1 and TRBJ1-4, is DTAVSQTPKYLVTQMGNDKSIKCEQNLGHDTMYWYKQDSKKFLKIMFSYNNKELIINETVPNRFSPKSPDKAHLNLHINSLELGDSAVYFCASSQGGPPGKRFFGSGTQLSVL.

In its sample, this clonotype was seen a few times. J is TRBJ1-2 and V is TRBV7-2; the D is unclear. CDR1 SGHTA and CDR2 FQGNSA come from the germline V gene. The CDR3 has 13 amino acids. The V and J ends lost 5 bases and 4 bases respectively, with 11 bases between them. The CDR3 DNA is TGTGCCAGCAGCGCCCACGTTTTCTATGGCTACACCTTC. Protein: CASSAHVFYGYTF. Using reference TRBV7-2 and TRBJ1-2 for the parts outside the CDR3, the full variable domain is GAGVSQSPSNKVTEKGKDVELRCDPISGHTALYWYRQSLGQGLEFLIYFQGNSAPDKSGLPSDRFSAERTGGSVSTLTIQRTQQEDSAVYLCASSAHVFYGYTFGSGTRLTVV.

The chain joins TRBV3-1 to TRBJ2-1; 14 nucleotides agree with TRBD2. The CDR3 extends over 20 amino acids. The V gene's germline CDR1 is LGHDT and CDR2 YNNKEL (reference sequence). J lost 9 bases, V lost 4 bases, and 20 bases had no gene match. The CDR3 here is CASSPKGLAGGPHVIREQFF. CDR3 DNA sequence: TGTGCCAGCAGCCCGAAAGGACTAGCGGGAGGTCCCCACGTGATTCGTGAGCAGTTCTTC.

This clonotype turned up a few times. The chain uses TRBV7-9 and TRBJ2-5; D is possibly TRBD1 (6 bases). This CDR3 region has 12 residues. V was clipped by 5 bases and J by 10 bases, with 14 bases between them. Germline V gives CDR1 SEHNR, CDR2 FQNEAQ (reference sequence). CDR3 bases: TGTGCCAGCAGCCAAGGACAGTTGAACCAGTACTTC. This translates into CASSQGQLNQYF. The whole variable domain, remainder taken from reference TRBV7-9 and TRBJ2-5, is DTGVSQNPRHKITKRGQNVTFRCDPISEHNRLYWYRQTLGQGPEFLTYFQNEAQLEKSRLLSDRFSAERPKGSFSTLEIQRTEQGDSAMYLCASSQGQLNQYFGPGTRLLVL.

This clonotype showed up just a few times. The genes are TRBV29-1 and TRBJ2-3; 10 positions agree with TRBD2. The CDR3 contains 16 residues. Germline V gene lookup returns CDR1 SQVTM and CDR2 ANQGSEA. V dropped 4 bases and J dropped 5; count of bases not matched to a gene: 12. The CDR3, as DNA: TGCAGCGTTGTGGGGGGTCTAGCGGGAGTGGGAGATACGCAGTATTTT. Protein: CSVVGGLAGVGDTQYF.

V gene TRBV28 combines with J gene TRBJ2-4; 9 bases match TRBD1. Trimming at V came to 6 bases and at J to 0 bases, leaving 9 bases not matched to a gene. Germline assignment: CDR1 MDHEN and CDR2 SYDVKM. The CDR3 loop spans 17 amino acids. The CDR3 region has the DNA TGTGCCAGCAGGGACAGGGGCGGGGGATTAGCCAAAAACATTCAGTACTTC. Its translation is CASRDRGGGLAKNIQYF. Complete variable domain (other parts from reference TRBV28 and TRBJ2-4): DVKVTQSSRYLVKRTGEKVFLECVQDMDHENMFWYRQDPGLGLRLIYFSYDVKMKEKGDIPEGYSVSREKKERFSLILESASTNQTSMYLCASRDRGGGLAKNIQYFGAGTRLSVL.

This chain links TRBV20-1 with TRBJ2-1, with 7 bases fitting TRBD2. CDR1 is DFQATT and CDR2 is SNEGSKA in the germline V gene (reference sequence). With V trimmed by 0 bases and J by 2 bases, 10 bases remained unmatched. This CDR3 comprises 17 residues. The CDR3 protein is CSARDRAAGLTYNEQFF. The DNA of the CDR3 is TGCAGTGCTAGAGATAGGGCAGCGGGGCTTACCTACAATGAGCAGTTCTTC.

This clonotype was detected a few times. V is TRBV12-3 or TRBV12-4 and J is TRBJ2-3, with D perhaps assigned TRBD1 or TRBD2 (6 bases each). The CDR3 is 15 residues long. Trimming removed 8 bases from V and 1 base from J, with 16 bases in between. CDR3 sequence (DNA): TGTGCCAGCGGCTCGAGGGGGGAACGCACAGATACGCAGTATTTT. The encoded protein is CASGSRGERTDTQYF.

This clonotype was found many times. V usage is TRBV3-1 and J usage is TRBJ1-2; no definite D call. The CDR3 has 14 residues. V dropped 0 bases and J dropped 1 base, with 6 bases sitting between them. Germline V gene lookup returns CDR1 LGHDT and CDR2 YNNKEL (reference sequence). Here the CDR3 DNA reads TGTGCCAGCAGCCAAGATCTTGGTAACTATGGCTACACCTTC. Residues: CASSQDLGNYGYTF.

The chain employs TRBV20-1 and TRBJ1-2, with a tentative D call TRBD1 (6 bases). From germline, CDR1 is DFQATT and CDR2 SNEGSKA (reference sequence). Trimming left V 6 bases short and J 12 bases short, with 20 bases between. The CDR3 covers 12 residues. The CDR3 DNA follows: TGCAGTGCACAGGGAAAGGAGGGTCGGAACACCTTC. This gives the protein CSAQGKEGRNTF.

This clonotype was observed a handful of times. The V call is TRBV5-6, the J call TRBJ2-7; tentatively, D is TRBD1 or TRBD2 (6 bases each). The V end was cut by 4 bases, the J end by 6 bases, with 17 bases between. The CDR3 runs 14 residues. Germline V gives CDR1 SGHDT, CDR2 YYEEEE. Here the CDR3 DNA reads TGTGCCAGCAGCCGGGGGCTAGGCGGCGGCGAGCAGTACTTC. It encodes CASSRGLGGGEQYF.

CDR3 sequence: CASTGAVGELFF. The CDR3 DNA follows: TGTGCCAGCACGGGGGCCGTCGGGGAGCTGTTTTTT. The chain combines TRBV25-1 with TRBJ2-2; D may correspond to TRBD1 or TRBD2 (6 bases each). The germline V and J ends were trimmed by 7 bases and 7 bases, with 10 bases remaining between them. The CDR3 covers 12 residues. CDR1 is MGHDK, CDR2 SYGVNS, per germline.

The chain has TRBV7-9 and TRBJ2-3; unclear D gene. The V gene's germline CDR1 is SEHNR and CDR2 FQNEAQ (reference sequence). The CDR3 spans 15 residues. Trimming shortened V by 10 bases and J by 2 bases, and 19 bases separated the two germline ends. The CDR3 DNA is TGTGCCACCGACCCCCCTTCGGGCCACACAGATACGCAGTATTTT. As protein: CATDPPSGHTDTQYF. Full variable domain (outside the CDR3, taken from reference TRBV7-9 and TRBJ2-3): DTGVSQNPRHKITKRGQNVTFRCDPISEHNRLYWYRQTLGQGPEFLTYFQNEAQLEKSRLLSDRFSAERPKGSFSTLEIQRTEQGDSAMYLCATDPPSGHTDTQYFGPGTRLTVL.

As for this clonotype: Since a much larger clone is just one base distant, this may be a read error. The V and J genes are TRBV29-1 and TRBJ2-3; 8 nucleotides align to TRBD2. The CDR3 length is 17 residues. Per germline, CDR1 SQVTM and CDR2 ANQGSEA. The CDR3 region has the DNA TGCAGCGTTGTAGCCAGCGGGAGCCGCTTACCACTAGATGCGCAGTATTTT. It encodes CSVVASGSRLPLDAQYF.

This clonotype showed up many times. The chain joins TRBV6-1 to TRBJ2-1, with D possibly TRBD1 on 6 matching bases. The CDR3 contains 12 residues. CDR1 MNHNS and CDR2 SASEGT come from the germline V gene. V was cut by 6 bases and J by 9 bases, with 12 bases left in between. The CDR3 here is CASSTGSREQFF. The DNA of the CDR3 is TGTGCCAGCAGCACAGGGTCTCGTGAGCAGTTCTTC.

This clonotype was counted a few times. The gene calls are TRBV6-2 or TRBV6-3 and TRBJ2-1; TRBD2 might be the D (6 bases). The CDR3 consists of 13 residues. The germline V gene encodes CDR1 MNHEY and CDR2 SVGEGT. Between the trimmed V and J ends, which lost 10 bases and 0 bases, there was a span of 10 bases. The CDR3 DNA sequence: TGTGCCACTTCGACTAGCTCCTACAATGAGCAGTTCTTC. Translated: CATSTSSYNEQFF.

In its sample, this clonotype was seen a few times. This chain joins TRBV29-1 and TRBJ1-2; D is perhaps TRBD1 (6 bases). V was shortened by 3 bases and J by 4 bases, with 9 bases between the two germline ends. The CDR3 totals 12 residues. CDR1 and CDR2 from the germline V gene are SQVTM and ANQGSEA. The CDR3 bases are TGCAGCGTTGATACAGGGATCTATGGCTACACCTTC. Its protein is CSVDTGIYGYTF.

The chain is built from TRBV15 and TRBJ2-7; D is perhaps TRBD2 (7 bases). Germline V lookup: CDR1 LNHNV, CDR2 YYDKDF (reference sequence). This CDR3 region has 15 residues. The V end was cut by 8 bases, the J end by 2 bases, with 19 bases between. The CDR3 region is CATAPHREGTYEQYF. The CDR3, as DNA: TGTGCCACCGCCCCCCACAGGGAGGGAACCTACGAGCAGTACTTC.

The chain carries TRBV28 and TRBJ1-1; 7 positions match TRBD1. Germline loops: CDR1 MDHEN, CDR2 SYDVKM. J lost 6 bases, V lost 6 bases, and 13 bases had no gene match. CDR3 size: 15 residues. The DNA for the CDR3 is TGTGCCAGCAGCACGTCGGACAGGTACGGCTCTGAAGCTTTCTTT. Protein product: CASSTSDRYGSEAFF.

The chain employs TRBV9 and TRBJ2-5; D uncertain. V dropped 3 bases and J dropped 4 bases, with 10 bases sitting between them. CDR3 length: 13 amino acids. Germline V gene lookup returns CDR1 SGDLS and CDR2 YYNGEE. CDR3 nucleotides: TGTGCCAGCAGCGGTAGGCCAGGAGAGACCCAGTACTTC. Translating it yields CASSGRPGETQYF.

The table lists this clonotype with a few counts. The rearrangement joins TRBV3-1 to TRBJ1-4, with unresolved D. Trimming removed 4 bases from V and 13 bases from J, with 22 bases in between. Germline assignment: CDR1 LGHDT and CDR2 YNNKEL (reference sequence). The CDR3 totals 15 residues. The CDR3 sequence is CASSPLSTPGKGLFF. CDR3 nucleotide sequence: TGTGCCAGCAGCCCACTTTCAACCCCAGGCAAGGGACTGTTTTTT.

This clonotype appeared a few times. V usage is TRBV7-9 and J usage is TRBJ2-7, with a weak D call TRBD2 (5 bases). Germline loops: CDR1 SEHNR, CDR2 FQNEAQ (reference sequence). V lost 5 bases and J 0 bases, leaving 14 bases between the germline ends. This CDR3 spans 15 amino acids. The CDR3 is CASSHPSGSSYEQYF. The CDR3 coding sequence is TGTGCCAGCAGCCATCCAAGCGGCAGCTCCTACGAGCAGTACTTC.

The V call is TRBV20-1, the J call TRBJ1-5; 7 bases match TRBD1. Germline V gene data show CDR1 as DFQATT and CDR2 as SNEGSKA (reference sequence). This CDR3 comprises 12 residues. Trimming removed 5 bases from V and 5 bases from J; junction bases left unmatched: 3. As DNA, the CDR3 is TGCAGTGCTGCCAGGGGGGATCAGCCCCAGCATTTT. Translated, it gives CSAARGDQPQHF.